This record covers a single T cell receptor beta chain. No antigen is known for it. No base quality information exists; no much larger clone differs at one position. The sample originates from a study of blood T cells in healthy people across ages (dated by TCRdb to about 2015). Notes on the research overall: In model experiments, template switching captured roughly one uniquely barcoded TCR beta cDNA molecule for every two T cells. For two donors (one aged 18 to 29 and one aged 80 or older), the study analyzed two additional independent replicas of 1 million unique cDNA reads from the same blood draw. Four age groups were formed from the donors: young (average 16 years), middle-aged (approximately 40), aged (approximately 60) and long-lived (more than 75). Age-related changes in TCR beta repertoire diversity were measured in the study by deep sequencing normalized with unique cDNA molecular identifiers. To avoid experimental bias, donors of different ages were randomly spread across the sequencing lanes. Study-level results and caveats: Observed TCR beta diversity per million T cells fell roughly linearly with age, and a significant reduction was already apparent by age approximately 40. Bulk unsorted PBMC profiling prevented conclusive comparison of naive and antigen-experienced compartments. The percentage of naive T cells measured by flow cytometry correlated strongly with observed TCR beta diversity. Estimates of total diversity based on one million sequenced T cells were regarded as lower bounds and as underestimates. Because the CMV infection status of the donors was unknown, age-related changes in expanded clonotypes may potentially have been confounded. Compared with the aged group, more naive CD4+ T cells, fewer expanded clones and increased TCR diversity were shown by the long-lived group, suggesting age selection.

Including cysteine and phenylalanine, the CDR3 has 13 amino acids. The read is trimmed to its CDR3 DNA, 39 bases read in frame from base 1. V and J are truncated by 4 bases and 0 bases respectively, leaving an intervening sequence of 6 bases. As encoded in the germline V gene, CDR1 is SGHRS while CDR2 is YFSETQ. The donors were a few dozen Caucasian individuals from Russia, aged 6 to 90 years, who were systemically healthy. Roughly 10 milliliters of peripheral blood were collected from each donor into EDTA-treated Vacutainer tubes. Ficoll-Paque density-gradient centrifugation was used to isolate PBMCs, with at least 6.5 million per sample. Trizol reagent was used to extract total RNA from the PBMCs, yielding at least 5 micrograms per sample. For every donor, flow cytometry on a PBMC aliquot measured the percentage of naive CD45RAhigh/CD27high T cells. Preparation of the library involved 5' RACE. TCRdb names Illumina HiSeq 2500 as the instrument used. The second PCR ran for about 6 to 12 cycles and used a J-beta primer mix along with a sample-barcoded 5' primer. A template-switch 5' adaptor carrying 12 random nucleotides introduced a unique molecular identifier onto each TCR beta cDNA molecule. Each sample yielded at least 2.5 million CDR3-containing paired-end reads. First-strand cDNA synthesis was performed from all RNA using the Mint cDNA synthesis kit, with priming by a TRBC-specific oligonucleotide. Following uracil-DNA glycosylase treatment, a first 18-cycle PCR with universal primers M1SS and BC2_uni_R was performed on all cDNA. The paper's processing steps were these. For normalization, 1 million high-quality reads, each with a distinct molecular identifier, were randomly selected from each sample. Reads with shared molecular identifiers were discarded instead of being binned into consensus sequences. MiTCR, with a Q25 quality threshold and the strictest error-elimination algorithm, was used for CDR3 identification, clonotype clustering and error correction. Lower-bound total TCR beta diversity was estimated with a nonparametric unseen species model using Euler transformation. Through fastp at Q25 and MiXCR, TCRdb rebuilt clones from the public reads, retaining in-frame beta chains. Here each entry gathers all rows of one CDR3 protein and keeps the most common genes and DNA. The V and J calls here are based on TCRdb, not the publication. This sample is represented by more than 550,000 distinct CDR3 sequences; about 20% of them were singletons. Jointly, the top ten make up 22% of the sample.

The rearrangement joined TRBV5-1 to TRBJ2-3, with the D gene call left open. This sequence originates from a man aged 65 to 79 in good health. Sequencing was performed on blood. The CDR3 amino acid sequence is: CASSMVSTDTQYF. The nucleotide sequence is given as TGCGCCAGCAGCATGGTGAGCACAGATACGCAGTATTTT.